This passage covers 25 T cell receptor beta chains from one sample sequenced in a study of shared T cell receptors in the human thymus. Libraries were prepared by immunoSEQ multiplex PCR; TCRdb keeps only in-frame clonotypes and omits some of them. The repertoire holds hundreds of thousands of clones, with roughly 86% as singletons. These data were also filed under a second study, of human thymus T cells.

Sequencing input: thymocytes. Every receptor here comes from a boy under three years old with a congenital heart defect.

This chain uses TRBV4-1 with TRBJ2-3, with 7 bases fitting TRBD2. This CDR3 contains 16 residues. Per germline, CDR1 MGHRA and CDR2 YSYEKL. J gave up 2 bases and V 2 bases, and 7 bases lay outside the gene matches. The CDR3: CASSQPREANTDTQYF. The CDR3 coding sequence is TGCGCCAGCAGCCAACCTCGGGAGGCTAACACAGATACGCAGTATTTT.

The V gene is TRBV7-2, the J gene TRBJ2-7; 11 bases line up with TRBD2. Trimming cost V 3 bases and J 2 bases; bases outside gene matches: 3. The CDR3 covers 15 residues. CDR1 is SGHTA, CDR2 FQGNSA, per germline. The CDR3 bases are TGTGCCAGCAGCTTCGGACTAGCGGGCCCCTACGAGCAGTACTTC. Translating it yields CASSFGLAGPYEQYF.

This clone was observed once. This rearrangement joins TRBV4-1 to TRBJ1-4; 8 bases line up with TRBD1. The CDR3 spans 14 residues. Germline V lookup: CDR1 MGHRA, CDR2 YSYEKL. The trim removed 4 bases at V and 8 bases at J, leaving 6 bases unmatched. CDR3 protein: CASSPRRDREKLFF. The CDR3 bases are TGCGCCAGCAGCCCTCGCCGGGACAGGGAAAAACTGTTTTTT.

This clone turned up a few times. The chain links TRBV28 to TRBJ1-1; D is perhaps TRBD1 (6 bases). CDR1 MDHEN and CDR2 SYDVKM come from the germline V gene. Trimming took off 8 bases at V and 0 bases at J, with 37 bases between the two ends. The CDR3 has 22 amino acids. CDR3 loop: CASSLFAETNSGDRWVNTEAFF. CDR3 DNA: TGTGCCAGCTCCCTATTTGCCGAGACCAATTCAGGGGATCGGTGGGTGAACACTGAAGCTTTCTTT.

This chain links TRBV14 with TRBJ2-7, with TRBD1 matching 10 bases. The CDR3 has 16 amino acids. Trimming took 4 bases from V and 7 from J; bases not matched to a gene: 13. The germline V gene encodes CDR1 SGHDN and CDR2 FVKESK. The CDR3 nucleotides are TGTGCCAGCAGCCGAAGTAACAGACAGGGGGCGCATGAGCAGTACTTC. Its translation is CASSRSNRQGAHEQYF.

The chain employs TRBV5-1 and TRBJ1-1; weak D call: TRBD1 (6 bases). Germline assignment: CDR1 SGHRS and CDR2 YFSETQ. V shed 0 bases and J shed 2 bases, with 29 bases lying between them. CDR3 size: 21 residues. The DNA of the CDR3 is TGCGCCAGCAGCTTGGGGGGTTCAGACAGGTCCTGGGCCGGGGACAACACTGAAGCTTTCTTT. Translated: CASSLGGSDRSWAGDNTEAFF.

The chain recombines TRBV7-9 with TRBJ1-5; TRBD1 matches at 7 bases. CDR1 is SEHNR, CDR2 FQNEAQ, per germline (reference sequence). CDR3 length: 17 amino acids. Trimming took 5 bases from V and 4 from J; bases not matched to a gene: 14. CDR3 in amino acids: CASSLISDRETNQPQHF. The CDR3 region has the DNA TGTGCCAGCAGCCTCATTAGTGACAGGGAGACAAATCAGCCCCAGCATTTT.

The chain links TRBV29-1 to TRBJ1-1, with TRBD1 identical over 9 bases. Germline V CDR1 and CDR2: SQVTM, ANQGSEA. The CDR3 consists of 16 residues. V was pared by 5 bases and J by 1 base, with 11 bases of the junction left unmatched. The CDR3 nucleotides are TGCAGCGTTCCCCGGGACAGGGTCGGAGAGAACACTGAAGCTTTCTTT. Translated: CSVPRDRVGENTEAFF.

The rearrangement uses TRBV19 and TRBJ2-1, with TRBD2 identical over 13 bases. The junction had 1 base not matched to a gene; V was cut back by 3 bases and J by 5 bases. Germline V lookup: CDR1 LNHDA, CDR2 SQIVND (reference sequence). The CDR3 covers 15 residues. CDR3 sequence reads: CASSIGTSGNNEQFF. The CDR3 bases are TGTGCCAGTAGTATTGGGACTAGCGGGAACAATGAGCAGTTCTTC.

V and J are TRBV11-3 and TRBJ2-3, with D maybe TRBD2 (6 bases). The germline CDR1 and CDR2 sequences are SGHNT and YENEEA. Trimming cost V 7 bases and J 0 bases, with 8 bases left between them. This CDR3 comprises 13 residues. The CDR3: CASTGGSTDTQYF. For the CDR3, the DNA is TGTGCCAGCACTGGAGGGAGCACAGATACGCAGTATTTT.

This sequence joins TRBV5-4 and TRBJ1-1; D not resolved. V lost 4 bases and J lost 11, with 15 bases in between. The CDR3 totals 12 residues. CDR1 SGHNT and CDR2 YYREEE come from the germline V gene (reference sequence). In DNA, the CDR3 is TGTGCCAGCAGCGGGTTAGGAGGAAGGGCTTTCTTT. The encoded protein is CASSGLGGRAFF.

The chain is built from TRBV27 and TRBJ1-2, with unresolved D. The CDR3 has 15 residues. V was pared by 6 bases and J by 2 bases, with 16 bases between. CDR1 and CDR2 from the germline V gene are MNHEY and SMNVEV (reference sequence). CDR3 amino acids: CASRHLRDKNYGYTF. CDR3 sequence (DNA): TGTGCCAGCAGACACCTTCGAGACAAGAACTATGGCTACACCTTC.

The chain has TRBV28 and TRBJ2-5, with D perhaps matching TRBD2 (6 bases). V was clipped by 3 bases and J by 0 bases, with 17 bases between them. CDR3 length: 17 amino acids. Germline lookup yields CDR1 MDHEN and CDR2 SYDVKM. CDR3 DNA sequence: TGTGCCAGCAGTTTTAGGACTAACCCTCCTAACCAAGAGACCCAGTACTTC. It encodes CASSFRTNPPNQETQYF.

This chain links TRBV27 with TRBJ2-2, with a possible D match to TRBD2 (6 bases). V shed 7 bases and J shed 0 bases, with 12 bases lying between them. CDR1 MNHEY and CDR2 SMNVEV come from the germline V gene (reference sequence). This CDR3 is 15 amino acids long. This CDR3 reads CASMPGGTNTGELFF. CDR3 in DNA: TGTGCCAGCATGCCGGGCGGGACGAACACCGGGGAGCTGTTTTTT.

V usage is TRBV4-1 and J usage is TRBJ2-7; D uncertain. In germline, CDR1 is MGHRA, CDR2 YSYEKL. V lost 3 bases, J lost 7 bases, and 13 bases lay in between. The CDR3 runs 13 residues. This CDR3 is CASSQRDSLEQYF. The CDR3 nucleotides read TGCGCCAGCAGCCAGAGAGACTCCCTAGAGCAGTACTTC.

The chain combines TRBV9 with TRBJ2-1; TRBD2 aligns across 13 bases. The length of the CDR3 is 18 residues. With V trimmed by 3 bases and J by 2 bases, 8 bases remained unmatched. Germline V gene sequence: CDR1 SGDLS, CDR2 YYNGEE. The DNA for the CDR3 is TGTGCCAGCAGCGGCGGGACTAGCGGGGCAGGAACCTACAATGAGCAGTTCTTC. The encoded protein is CASSGGTSGAGTYNEQFF.

This clone appeared a few times. Other DNA sequences of this sample code for an identical CDR3. This chain connects TRBV6-5 to TRBJ1-1, with D possibly being TRBD1 (5 bases). CDR3 size: 13 residues. Germline CDR1 MNHEY, CDR2 SVGAGI. The V end was cut by 6 bases, the J end by 5 bases, with 13 bases between. CDR3: CASSLRGKTEAFF. The CDR3 DNA reads TGTGCCAGCAGCCTCCGGGGGAAGACTGAAGCTTTCTTT.

This clone was observed a handful of times. The V gene is TRBV11-2, the J gene TRBJ1-2, with D perhaps TRBD1 (5 bases). Trimming took 1 base from V and 3 from J, leaving 12 bases between them. Germline V gene data show CDR1 as SGHAT and CDR2 as FQNNGV. There are 15 residues in the CDR3. This CDR3 reads CASSLGNEGDYGYTF. The CDR3 DNA follows: TGTGCCAGCAGCTTAGGCAACGAAGGGGACTATGGCTACACCTTC.

CDR3 sequence: CASSYSTASGITQYF. The CDR3 nucleotides read TGTGCCAGCAGTTACTCGACGGCTAGCGGCATTACGCAGTATTTT. The J gene is TRBJ2-3, the V gene TRBV6-5; 7 positions match TRBD2. The CDR3 is 15 amino acids. V trimming: 0 bases; J trimming: 8 bases; junction bases outside the gene matches: 8. Per germline, CDR1 MNHEY and CDR2 SVGAGI.

The chain carries TRBV12-5 and TRBJ2-4; D possibly corresponds to TRBD2 (5 bases). Germline CDR1 LGHNT, CDR2 FRNRAP. This CDR3 has 18 amino acids. Trimming removed 0 bases at V and 0 bases at J, with 15 bases between. DNA for the CDR3: TGTGCTAGTGGTTTGGTATCCCTCCGGGGATTAGCCAAAAACATTCAGTACTTC. It is translated as CASGLVSLRGLAKNIQYF.

The count of this clone is one. The rearrangement links TRBV28 to TRBJ2-2; TRBD1 might be the D (5 bases). V lost 8 bases and J lost 5, with 6 bases in between. Germline V CDR1 and CDR2: MDHEN, SYDVKM. The CDR3 extends over 11 amino acids. Here the CDR3 DNA reads TGTGCCAGCCACAGGACCGGGGAGCTGTTTTTT. Amino acids: CASHRTGELFF.

This chain joins TRBV12-5 and TRBJ2-1; 11 bases align to TRBD2. Unmatched junction bases numbered 7, after V lost 3 bases and J lost 0 bases. The CDR3 length is 18 residues. CDR1 LGHNT and CDR2 FRNRAP come from the germline V gene. CDR3 loop: CASGFTSGGPSSYNEQFF. DNA of the CDR3: TGTGCTAGTGGTTTCACTAGCGGGGGCCCGAGCTCCTACAATGAGCAGTTCTTC.

This CDR3 is CASSFPGSRNNSPLHF. DNA for the CDR3: TGTGCCAGCAGCTTTCCCGGGTCCCGCAATAATTCACCCCTCCACTTT. This rearrangement joins TRBV5-8 to TRBJ1-6; no firm D call. This CDR3 has 16 amino acids. The V gene's germline CDR1 is SGHTS and CDR2 YDEGEE. V lost 2 bases, J lost 5 bases, and 14 bases lay in between.

The chain employs TRBV30 and TRBJ2-5, with TRBD1 matching 7 bases. Germline assignment: CDR1 GTSNPN and CDR2 SVGIG (reference sequence). The CDR3 has 16 residues. V shed 1 base, J shed 2 bases, and the junction held 10 bases outside the gene matches. This CDR3 is CAWSAPGQRIQETQYF. The CDR3 DNA sequence: TGTGCCTGGAGTGCCCCGGGACAGCGGATTCAAGAGACCCAGTACTTC.

CDR3 residues: CARERRGYGYTF. The CDR3 nucleotides read TGTGCCAGAGAACGGCGGGGCTATGGCTACACCTTC. V gene TRBV19 combines with J gene TRBJ1-2; D remains ambiguous. The V end lost 9 bases, the J end lost 4 bases, and 12 bases lay between the germline ends. The CDR3 totals 12 residues. In germline, CDR1 is LNHDA, CDR2 SQIVND (reference sequence).